The 30 T cell receptor beta chains reported below all come from one sample, sequenced in a study of OX40 agonist ivuxolimab in advanced cancers. Measured with immunoSEQ multiplex PCR; TCRdb has only the in-frame clones, and not every one. The table includes some 60,000 clones, under 85% detected once. The sequencing here drew on CD4+ or CD8+ T cells sorted from blood, taken in a trial of the OX40 agonist ivuxolimab. These receptors all come from an adult with an advanced solid tumor such as melanoma, head and neck, liver or kidney cancer.

V and J are TRBV6-5 and TRBJ2-7; D is possibly TRBD1 or TRBD2 (6 bases each). Germline values: CDR1 MNHEY, CDR2 SVGAGI. The CDR3 runs 14 residues. The V gene lost 2 bases and the J gene lost 4 bases, with 12 bases spanning the gap. The CDR3 region is CASSYGGGGYEQYF. For the CDR3, the DNA is TGTGCCAGCAGTTACGGGGGCGGAGGGTACGAGCAGTACTTC.

The chain combines TRBV2 with TRBJ2-2, with TRBD2 matching 8 bases. CDR1 and CDR2 from the germline V gene are SNHLY and FYNNEI. This CDR3 is built from 14 residues. Trimming cost V 6 bases and J 0 bases; bases outside gene matches: 0. CDR3 protein: CASRLAANTGELFF. The CDR3 DNA is TGTGCCAGCAGACTAGCGGCGAACACCGGGGAGCTGTTTTTT.

This chain connects TRBV2 to TRBJ1-1; D gene unclear. The CDR3 contains 13 residues. V lost 7 bases, J lost 1 base, and 10 bases lay in between. CDR1 is SNHLY and CDR2 is FYNNEI in the germline V gene. CDR3 coding DNA: TGTGCCAGCACCACCGACGGGAACACTGAAGCTTTCTTT. This gives the protein CASTTDGNTEAFF.

The chain uses TRBV11-2 and TRBJ1-1; D uncertain. This CDR3 is 11 amino acids long. Deletions cut 3 bases from V and 8 bases from J, with 7 bases between. Germline assignment: CDR1 SGHAT and CDR2 FQNNGV. CDR3 sequence: CASSFVREAFF. The CDR3 DNA follows: TGTGCCAGCAGCTTTGTCAGGGAAGCTTTCTTT.

The chain joins TRBV7-8 to TRBJ1-2; 7 nucleotides align to TRBD1. The germline V gene has CDR1 SGHVS and CDR2 FQNEAQ. The CDR3 loop spans 15 amino acids. V was pared by 4 bases and J by 0 bases, with 5 bases of the junction left unmatched. The CDR3 DNA reads TGTGCCAGCAGCTACCGAGGGACAGCTAACTATGGCTACACCTTC. Translation gives CASSYRGTANYGYTF.

The chain is built from TRBV10-3 and TRBJ1-4; 8 positions agree with TRBD1. V was pared by 4 bases and J by 7 bases, with 5 bases of the junction left unmatched. This CDR3 spans 14 amino acids. Per the germline V gene, CDR1 is ENHRY and CDR2 is SYGVKD. CDR3 region: CAISAGQGGEKLFF. The CDR3, as DNA: TGTGCCATCAGTGCCGGACAGGGCGGTGAAAAACTGTTTTTT.

J is TRBJ2-1 and V is TRBV28, with 9 bases that match TRBD1. Germline trimming cut 4 bases from V and 4 bases from J; bases unmatched to any gene: 5. The CDR3 covers 15 residues. Germline-derived CDR1 and CDR2 are MDHEN and SYDVKM. The CDR3 DNA follows: TGTGCCAGCAGTTCCTCCGGGACAGGGTACAATGAGCAGTTCTTC. The encoded protein is CASSSSGTGYNEQFF.

The chain uses TRBV27 and TRBJ1-4, with a possible D match to TRBD1 (5 bases). Trimming left V 6 bases short and J 4 bases short, with 18 bases between. Germline V gene lookup returns CDR1 MNHEY and CDR2 SMNVEV (reference sequence). The CDR3 contains 16 residues. CDR3 bases: TGTGCCAGCAGCCGAGCACGGGGACGGATTAATGAAAAACTGTTTTTT. It specifies CASSRARGRINEKLFF.

The rearrangement links TRBV28 to TRBJ1-1; no clear D. This CDR3 has 13 amino acids. V was cut by 7 bases and J by 8 bases, with 17 bases left in between. Germline V gives CDR1 MDHEN, CDR2 SYDVKM. Here the CDR3 reads CASKNERKLEAFF. The CDR3 region has the DNA TGTGCCAGCAAGAACGAGCGGAAACTGGAAGCTTTCTTT.

The chain links TRBV2 to TRBJ1-2; D not resolved. Germline CDR1 reads SNHLY; CDR2 reads FYNNEI. V was trimmed by 1 base and J by 4 bases, leaving 7 bases between them. The CDR3 sequence is 13 residues long. This chain's CDR3 is CASSEGVRYGYTF. The CDR3 DNA follows: TGTGCCAGCAGTGAAGGTGTTCGCTATGGCTACACCTTC.

The V and J genes are TRBV6-5 and TRBJ1-4, with D possibly matching TRBD1 (6 bases). The germline V gene has CDR1 MNHEY and CDR2 SVGAGI. The CDR3 totals 14 residues. The V and J ends lost 6 bases and 1 base respectively, with 9 bases between them. CDR3 loop: CASSLQGTNEKLFF. The CDR3 region has the DNA TGTGCCAGCAGCTTACAGGGAACTAATGAAAAACTGTTTTTT.

The chain is built from TRBV19 and TRBJ2-3; a possible D gene is TRBD2 (5 bases). Looked up from germline, CDR1 is LNHDA and CDR2 is SQIVND (reference sequence). Trimming shortened V by 7 bases and J by 10 bases, and 21 bases separated the two germline ends. The CDR3 is made up of 14 amino acids. The CDR3 is CASTPSGPARAQYF. As DNA, the CDR3 is TGTGCCAGTACCCCGTCGGGCCCGGCGCGGGCGCAGTATTTT.

The chain combines TRBV27 with TRBJ1-1; 8 positions match TRBD1. The CDR3 runs 13 residues. V was clipped by 7 bases and J by 4 bases; unmatched bases: 5. Germline CDR1 reads MNHEY; CDR2 reads SMNVEV (reference sequence). The CDR3: CASKDRVRTEAFF. The CDR3 DNA reads as TGTGCCAGCAAGGACAGGGTGCGCACTGAAGCTTTCTTT.

V gene TRBV5-6 combines with J gene TRBJ2-5; possibly TRBD1 or TRBD2 for D (5 bases each). The germline V gene encodes CDR1 SGHDT and CDR2 YYEEEE. V was trimmed by 2 bases and J by 3 bases, leaving 11 bases between them. The CDR3 sequence is 14 residues long. The CDR3: CASSFGTLKETQYF. The CDR3 DNA reads TGTGCCAGCAGCTTCGGGACCCTGAAAGAGACCCAGTACTTC.

The J gene is TRBJ1-2, the V gene TRBV19, with 8 bases fitting TRBD1. The length of the CDR3 is 14 residues. V was pared by 5 bases and J by 4 bases, with 6 bases of the junction left unmatched. CDR1 LNHDA and CDR2 SQIVND come from the germline V gene (reference sequence). The CDR3 DNA is TGTGCCAGTAGTCCGTCGGACAGGGTCTATGGCTACACCTTC. Protein: CASSPSDRVYGYTF.

The sample holds a few counts of this clone. V usage is TRBV2 and J usage is TRBJ2-1; 8 bases align to TRBD2. Trimming at V came to 2 bases and at J to 3 bases, leaving 3 bases not matched to a gene. The CDR3 consists of 15 residues. Germline-derived CDR1 and CDR2 are SNHLY and FYNNEI. CDR3 protein: CASSESGGLYNEQFF. The CDR3 DNA is TGTGCCAGCAGTGAATCGGGAGGGCTCTACAATGAGCAGTTCTTC.

The chain joins TRBV19 to TRBJ2-7; D not certain. CDR1 and CDR2 from the germline V gene are LNHDA and SQIVND (reference sequence). Trimming took 4 bases from V and 6 from J, leaving 16 bases between them. The CDR3 sequence is 14 residues long. CDR3 in amino acids: CASSSSIGMGEQYF. CDR3 DNA: TGTGCCAGTAGTAGCAGCATAGGCATGGGCGAGCAGTACTTC.

This chain's CDR3 is CASSYSVRGFETQYF. The CDR3 nucleotides are TGTGCCAGCAGTTACTCGGTCAGGGGGTTTGAGACCCAGTACTTC. The V and J genes are TRBV6-5 and TRBJ2-5; 7 bases match TRBD1. The V gene end was trimmed by 0 bases and the J gene end by 5 bases; junction bases not matched to a gene: 6. The CDR3 is 15 residues long. Germline values: CDR1 MNHEY, CDR2 SVGAGI.

The chain carries TRBV5-4 and TRBJ1-1, with D maybe TRBD1 (6 bases). This CDR3 has 14 amino acids. Germline V gene sequence: CDR1 SGHNT, CDR2 YYREEE (reference sequence). V lost 2 bases to trimming and J lost 1 base, with 9 bases between them. The CDR3 spells CASSFATGNTEAFF. The CDR3 DNA is TGTGCCAGCAGCTTTGCGACAGGGAACACTGAAGCTTTCTTT.

V and J are TRBV11-2 and TRBJ2-3, with 7 bases aligning to TRBD2. Losses at the gene ends were 6 bases for V and 1 base for J; bases not matched to a gene: 4. Germline V lookup: CDR1 SGHAT, CDR2 FQNNGV. The CDR3 is made up of 14 amino acids. The CDR3 DNA follows: TGTGCCAGCAGGTTGGCGGGGGGCACAGATACGCAGTATTTT. It yields the protein CASRLAGGTDTQYF.

The rearrangement joins TRBV6-1 to TRBJ1-3; D perhaps matches TRBD1 (5 bases). Trimming took 5 bases from V and 4 from J, leaving 15 bases between them. Germline CDR1 and CDR2: MNHNS and SASEGT. CDR3 size: 15 residues. The CDR3 DNA is TGTGCCAGCAGTATAACCCAGGGTACCGGAAACACCATATATTTT. Translating gives CASSITQGTGNTIYF.

The chain joins TRBV2 to TRBJ1-2, with D hard to call. CDR3 length: 13 amino acids. Per germline, CDR1 SNHLY and CDR2 FYNNEI. V lost 4 bases and J 2 bases, leaving 8 bases between the germline ends. The CDR3 DNA reads as TGTGCCAGCAGTGTACACCGAAACTATGGCTACACCTTC. It translates to CASSVHRNYGYTF.

The rearrangement joins TRBV7-2 to TRBJ1-3; no firm D call. Germline CDR1 is SGHTA and CDR2 is FQGNSA. Trimming shortened V by 3 bases and J by 1 base, and 7 bases separated the two germline ends. The CDR3 contains 14 residues. The CDR3 region is CASSFWVSGNTIYF. The CDR3 region has the DNA TGTGCCAGCAGCTTCTGGGTTTCTGGAAACACCATATATTTT.

The rearrangement joins TRBV9 to TRBJ2-2; 7 bases map to TRBD2. The V gene end was trimmed by 4 bases and the J gene end by 7 bases; junction bases not matched to a gene: 7. CDR3 length equals 14 residues. CDR1 and CDR2 (germline): SGDLS, YYNGEE. CDR3 sequence reads: CASSLRLADGELFF. The CDR3 bases are TGTGCCAGCAGCTTAAGACTAGCCGACGGGGAGCTGTTTTTT.

The rearrangement links TRBV14 to TRBJ1-1; TRBD1 might be the D (5 bases). V was clipped by 4 bases and J by 5 bases, with 14 bases between them. The CDR3 has 14 amino acids. The germline CDR1 and CDR2 sequences are SGHDN and FVKESK. The CDR3 DNA is TGTGCCAGCAGCCCGAGAGACAGTAGAACTGAAGCTTTCTTT. Protein product: CASSPRDSRTEAFF.

The DNA of the CDR3 is TGCGCCAGCAGCCCCTGGGATGGGGAATTAACAGATACGCAGTATTTT. Its translation: CASSPWDGELTDTQYF. This chain links TRBV10-1 with TRBJ2-3; D is unclear. CDR1 and CDR2 (germline): WNHNN, SYGVQD (reference sequence). This CDR3 has 16 amino acids. V was clipped by 6 bases and J by 3 bases, with 19 bases between them.

This clone was seen a handful of times. This chain joins TRBV13 and TRBJ2-3; TRBD2 aligns across 8 bases. The length of the CDR3 is 15 residues. Germline CDR1 is PRHDT and CDR2 is FYEKMQ (reference sequence). J was trimmed by 8 bases and V by 5 bases; bases with no gene match: 12. In DNA, the CDR3 is TGTGCCAGCAGCCCGATGAGCGGGGGTTCAGGTACGCAGTATTTT. It codes for CASSPMSGGSGTQYF.

This clone was counted a few times. This sequence joins TRBV28 and TRBJ2-5, with D possibly matching TRBD1 (6 bases). The V gene lost 8 bases and the J gene lost 1 base, with 11 bases spanning the gap. The CDR3 loop spans 13 amino acids. The V gene's germline CDR1 is MDHEN and CDR2 SYDVKM. The CDR3 DNA sequence: TGTGCCAGCCTCGGACAGCCCCAAGAGACCCAGTACTTC. It encodes CASLGQPQETQYF.

The rearrangement uses TRBV5-1 and TRBJ2-7; no clear D. Trimming pared 4 bases from V and 1 base from J, leaving 12 bases between. Germline CDR1 and CDR2: SGHRS and YFSETQ. The CDR3 extends over 14 amino acids. The CDR3 DNA reads TGCGCCAGCAGCCCGGGTGGGATGTCCTACGAGCAGTACTTC. This gives the protein CASSPGGMSYEQYF.

The chain uses TRBV7-9 and TRBJ2-7; D is undetermined. Germline lookup yields CDR1 SEHNR and CDR2 FQNEAQ (reference sequence). The CDR3 spans 12 residues. Trimming shortened V by 4 bases and J by 4 bases, and 8 bases separated the two germline ends. The CDR3 here is CASSSLGYEQYF. DNA for the CDR3: TGTGCCAGCAGCTCCCTTGGATACGAGCAGTACTTC.